The rows below give T cell receptor beta chains drawn from one sample of a study of OX40 agonist ivuxolimab in advanced cancers. TCRdb's copy holds only in-frame clones and misses some; the assay was immunoSEQ multiplex PCR. The sample has 45,000 to 55,000 clones, around 84% seen once. This material consisted of CD4+ or CD8+ T cells sorted from blood, taken in a trial of the OX40 agonist ivuxolimab. These TCRs come from an adult with an advanced solid tumor such as melanoma, head and neck, liver or kidney cancer. The CDR3 runs from the conserved cysteine through the conserved F or W. D genes are given only for firm matches. Size is omitted from some rows. Given values are once, few, many or a class for expanded clones.

clone size	V gene	J gene	D gene	CDR3 protein	CDR3 DNA
-	TRBV19	TRBJ2-4	TRBD2	CASSPQGGRAKNIQYF	TGTGCCAGTAGTCCGCAGGGAGGGCGGGCCAAAAACATTCAGTACTTC
-	TRBV5-1	TRBJ1-5	-	CASSLDGYSNQPQHF	TGCGCCAGCAGCTTGGATGGTTATAGCAATCAGCCCCAGCATTTT
once	TRBV6-1	TRBJ1-3	TRBD1	CASRGQVSGNTIYF	TGTGCCAGCAGGGGACAGGTCTCTGGAAACACCATATATTTT
-	TRBV2	TRBJ2-7	-	CASKMSYEQYF	TGTGCCAGCAAGATGAGTTACGAGCAGTACTTC
-	TRBV6-1	TRBJ2-5	-	CASSEAERQETQYF	TGTGCCAGCAGTGAGGCAGAGCGACAAGAGACCCAGTACTTC
-	TRBV7-3	TRBJ2-1	-	CASSLNARDNEQFF	TGTGCCAGCAGCTTAAATGCGAGAGACAATGAGCAGTTCTTC
-	TRBV5-1	TRBJ2-3	TRBD2	CASSFEPRLAGARDTQYF	TGCGCCAGCAGCTTTGAACCTCGACTAGCGGGAGCGAGAGATACGCAGTATTTT
-	TRBV6-1	TRBJ2-7	TRBD2	CASSLSGGSYEQYF	TGTGCCAGCAGTCTTTCGGGGGGTTCCTACGAGCAGTACTTC
-	TRBV7-9	TRBJ2-7	TRBD2	CASSLKGGLAGNINYEQYF	TGTGCCAGCAGCTTAAAGGGAGGTCTAGCGGGAAATATTAATTACGAGCAGTACTTC
-	TRBV7-3	TRBJ2-3	-	CASSSGPPDTQYF	TGTGCCAGCAGCTCCGGACCACCGGATACGCAGTATTTT
once	TRBV28	TRBJ2-7	-	CASSALRAEQYF	TGTGCCAGCAGTGCCCTCCGGGCCGAGCAGTACTTC
-	TRBV5-4	TRBJ1-2	TRBD1	CASSFRTGQNYGYTF	TGTGCCAGCAGCTTCCGGACAGGGCAAAACTATGGCTACACCTTC
-	TRBV2	TRBJ2-2	TRBD1	CASSRQGSNTGELFF	TGTGCCAGCAGTCGACAGGGTTCGAACACCGGGGAGCTGTTTTTT
-	TRBV9	TRBJ2-3	TRBD2	CASSVTGTSSDTQYF	TGTGCCAGCAGCGTTACCGGGACTAGTTCAGATACGCAGTATTTT
-	TRBV2	TRBJ2-1	TRBD1	CASNGQGLNEQFF	TGTGCCAGCAATGGACAGGGACTCAATGAGCAGTTCTTC
-	TRBV4-1	TRBJ2-1	-	CASSRGSGVHNEQFF	TGCGCCAGCAGCCGTGGTAGCGGAGTCCACAATGAGCAGTTCTTC
-	TRBV2	TRBJ2-2	-	CASSEVGGPGELFF	TGTGCCAGCAGTGAAGTAGGCGGGCCTGGGGAGCTGTTTTTT
-	TRBV5-6	TRBJ2-3	-	CASSLNGLGTDTQYF	TGTGCCAGCAGCTTGAATGGCTTGGGGACAGATACGCAGTATTTT
once	TRBV18	TRBJ2-5	-	CASSLNGETQYF	TGTGCCAGCTCATTAAACGGAGAGACCCAGTACTTC